The present T cell receptor (beta chain) was sequenced within a study of cytomegalovirus exposure and HLA in healthy donors. Study background: From about 200 million T cells, an earlier analysis saw 90 million to 130 million unique TCR beta sequences.

The PCR employed 60 Vbeta primers together with 13 Jbeta primers. Using immunoSEQ multiplex PCR, the repertoire was profiled, and TCRdb retains in-frame clones only, with some absent. The table records 65,000 to 90,000 clones, less than 85% of them present only once. A note on this clone: What it binds is unknown.

Healthy individuals who donated bone marrow served as the donors. Study-wide points: HLA alleles were associated with 16,000 or so TCR beta sequences in a later analysis at 0.05 false discovery rate.

The sequenced sample consisted of PBMCs. This clonotype was sampled from a man aged 55 to 70 in good health and CMV-seronegative.

The CDR3: CASRPSANEKLFF. CDR3 sequence (DNA): TGTGCCAGCAGACCCTCGGCTAATGAAAAACTGTTTTTT. The rearrangement links TRBV5-4 to TRBJ1-4, with D hard to call. Looked up from germline, CDR1 is SGHNT and CDR2 is YYREEE (reference sequence). V lost 5 bases, J lost 3 bases, and 8 bases lay in between. The CDR3 has 13 amino acids.